This note documents a single TCR beta chain sequence. The target antigen is unknown. Quantitative 5'-RACE with molecular barcodes produced the TCR beta libraries. TCRdb passed the 5' RACE reads through MiXCR, listing each CDR3 protein once. This table holds about 220,000 distinct CDR3 sequences, around 17% found once. The data originate from a study of CD8 T cells in ankylosing spondylitis. Findings of the study overall: For ankylosing spondylitis blood, a TCR beta motif of several highly homologous variants appeared characteristic. As for the disease-linked clones, they showed a CD8+ phenotype and occurred at relatively low frequencies in peripheral blood. Matched synovial fluid from ankylosing spondylitis patients was reported to be enriched for disease-linked clones. Previously reported in reactive arthritis synovial fluid and blood were some of the motif variants.

The CDR3 consists of 14 residues. Per germline, CDR1 MNHNS and CDR2 SASEGT. Trimming pared 0 bases from V and 2 bases from J, leaving 7 bases between. The source material was blood, either unsorted or a sorted T cell fraction (not recorded which). The source is a male donor with ankylosing spondylitis. This chain links TRBV6-1 with TRBJ2-5; the D is unclear. CDR3 sequence reads: CASSEAGHQETQYF. In DNA, the CDR3 is TGTGCCAGCAGTGAAGCTGGGCATCAAGAGACCCAGTACTTC.